The 23 T cell receptor beta chains in this list originate from one sample, sequenced in a study of identical twins. Using its own MiXCR run on the 5' RACE reads, TCRdb lists one record per CDR3 protein. Of 1.5 million to 2 million distinct CDR3 sequences in the sample, about 30% were seen once. Sequencing input: cord blood. These receptors were collected from a newborn girl in good health.

V and J are TRBV20-1 and TRBJ2-6, with TRBD1 identical over 7 bases. V dropped 5 bases and J dropped 2; count of bases not matched to a gene: 12. From germline, CDR1 is DFQATT and CDR2 SNEGSKA (reference sequence). This CDR3 region has 17 residues. CDR3 nucleotides: TGCAGTGCTCGCGTTCGGACAGGAATTGCTGGGGCCAACGTCCTGACTTTC. It translates to CSARVRTGIAGANVLTF.

The sample holds a few counts of this clonotype. The rearrangement links TRBV14 to TRBJ2-3; D remains ambiguous. The CDR3 is 16 amino acids. V was clipped by 1 base and J by 2 bases, with 13 bases between them. The germline V gene encodes CDR1 SGHDN and CDR2 FVKESK. CDR3 region: CASSQARTLLTDTQYF. CDR3 bases: TGTGCCAGCAGCCAAGCAAGGACGCTCCTCACAGATACGCAGTATTTT.

The chain joins TRBV20-1 to TRBJ1-5, with 7 bases identical to TRBD1. The CDR3 sequence is 14 residues long. Trimming at V came to 0 bases and at J to 10 bases, leaving 9 bases not matched to a gene. The germline V gene has CDR1 DFQATT and CDR2 SNEGSKA (reference sequence). The CDR3 bases are TGCAGTGCTAGAGATAGGCAGGGGGGTCAACCCCAGCATTTT. Translating gives CSARDRQGGQPQHF.

In nucleotides, the CDR3 is TGTGCCAGCAGTTTACTCGGAACTAGCGGGAGGGCCTTTGTTGACGAGCAGTACTTC. Protein product: CASSLLGTSGRAFVDEQYF. J is TRBJ2-7 and V is TRBV27; TRBD2 agrees at 13 bases. Unmatched junction bases numbered 15, after V lost 2 bases and J lost 5 bases. Per the germline V gene, CDR1 is MNHEY and CDR2 is SMNVEV (reference sequence). This CDR3 contains 19 residues.

This chain connects TRBV7-2 to TRBJ2-5; tentative D call: TRBD1 (6 bases). The J call could be wrong; TRBJ2-7 is a better fit for the DNA end. Germline CDR1 SGHTA, CDR2 FQGNSA. The CDR3 sequence is 16 residues long. The CDR3 nucleotides read TGTGCCAGCAGCTTATCCCTCGTAGGGGGCTCCTACGAGCAGTACTTC. It encodes CASSLSLVGGSYEQYF.

The chain combines TRBV5-1 with TRBJ2-3; D may match TRBD1 or TRBD2 (6 bases each). The V and J ends lost 7 bases and 4 bases respectively, with 16 bases between them. Germline CDR1 is SGHRS and CDR2 is YFSETQ. The CDR3 is 14 amino acids. The CDR3 DNA is TGCGCCAGCGCTGGGGGGCGGGGAGCAGATACGCAGTATTTT. Translation gives CASAGGRGADTQYF.

The chain uses TRBV4-2 and TRBJ2-3, with a weak D call TRBD1 (5 bases). V was cut by 4 bases and J by 2 bases, with 13 bases left in between. Germline V gene sequence: CDR1 LGHNA, CDR2 YNFKEQ. This CDR3 contains 15 residues. CDR3 sequence reads: CASSPRQRTTDTQYF. DNA for the CDR3: TGTGCCAGCAGCCCCAGACAGAGAACCACAGATACGCAGTATTTT.

The rearrangement links TRBV6-5 to TRBJ1-2; D is undetermined. Trimming took off 2 bases at V and 6 bases at J, with 16 bases between the two ends. CDR3 size: 15 residues. The germline CDR1 and CDR2 sequences are MNHEY and SVGAGI. This CDR3 reads CASSYAAVKRHGYTF. The CDR3 DNA reads as TGTGCCAGCAGTTACGCCGCCGTGAAGAGACATGGCTACACCTTC.

Note on this clonotype: This may come from a read error, since a much larger clone is one base off. V gene TRBV2 combines with J gene TRBJ2-7; D gene uncertain. V lost 1 base to trimming and J lost 0 bases, with 7 bases between them. The CDR3 is made up of 14 amino acids. Looked up from germline, CDR1 is SNHLY and CDR2 is FYNNEI. The CDR3: CASSEVSSSYEQYF. CDR3 coding DNA: TGTGCCAGCAGTGAAGTGTCCTCCTCCTACGAGCAGTACTTC.

This clonotype was picked up a small number of times. This chain joins TRBV7-2 and TRBJ1-2, with D perhaps matching TRBD1 (5 bases). In germline, CDR1 is SGHTA, CDR2 FQGNSA. V shed 5 bases and J shed 3 bases, with 13 bases lying between them. The CDR3 consists of 14 residues. This CDR3 reads CASSHPVGDYGYTF. Here the CDR3 DNA reads TGTGCCAGCAGCCACCCCGTAGGGGACTATGGCTACACCTTC.

A few counts support this clonotype. V usage is TRBV5-1 and J usage is TRBJ2-7; 12 positions agree with TRBD2. V dropped 2 bases and J dropped 4; count of bases not matched to a gene: 4. The CDR3 contains 15 residues. From germline, CDR1 is SGHRS and CDR2 YFSETQ. In nucleotides, the CDR3 is TGCGCCAGCAGCTTAGGACTAGCGGGACAATACGAGCAGTACTTC. It codes for CASSLGLAGQYEQYF.

As for this clonotype: This may arise from a read error, as a much more abundant clone is one base away. The chain employs TRBV12-3 or TRBV12-4 and TRBJ2-7; no definite D call. V was trimmed by 3 bases and J by 2 bases, leaving 8 bases between them. The CDR3 totals 13 residues. CDR3 protein: CASSFLTAYEQYF. Here the CDR3 DNA reads TGTGCCAGCAGTTTCCTTACCGCCTACGAGCAGTACTTC.

A few counts support this clonotype. This chain joins TRBV7-9 and TRBJ1-5; tentatively, D is TRBD1 (5 bases). The CDR3 totals 15 residues. Trimming shortened V by 8 bases and J by 1 base, and 15 bases separated the two germline ends. Germline V CDR1 and CDR2: SEHNR, FQNEAQ (reference sequence). CDR3 amino acids: CASGPGTGSNQPQHF. The DNA of the CDR3 is TGTGCCAGCGGACCCGGGACTGGGAGCAATCAGCCCCAGCATTTT.

This chain links TRBV5-1 with TRBJ2-3; D perhaps matches TRBD2 (5 bases). The CDR3 extends over 13 amino acids. The V end was cut by 1 base, the J end by 4 bases, with 7 bases between. Germline V gene lookup returns CDR1 SGHRS and CDR2 YFSETQ. DNA of the CDR3: TGCGCCAGCAGCTTGTTCGGGGCAGATACGCAGTATTTT. Amino acids: CASSLFGADTQYF. Full variable domain (remainder filled in from reference TRBV5-1 and TRBJ2-3): KAGVTQTPRYLIKTRGQQVTLSCSPISGHRSVSWYQQTPGQGLQFLFEYFSETQRNKGNFPGRFSGRQFSNSRSEMNVSTLELGDSALYLCASSLFGADTQYFGPGTRLTVL.

The rearrangement joins TRBV20-1 to TRBJ2-7; 10 bases align to TRBD1. The V gene's germline CDR1 is DFQATT and CDR2 SNEGSKA (reference sequence). With V trimmed by 5 bases and J by 3 bases, 7 bases remained unmatched. This CDR3 comprises 14 residues. The CDR3 DNA sequence: TGCAGTGCTGGGGGGACAGGGGTTAGCTACGAGCAGTACTTC. Translating gives CSAGGTGVSYEQYF.

V gene TRBV4-2 combines with J gene TRBJ2-4; 10 nucleotides line up with TRBD2. CDR3 length: 15 residues. From germline, CDR1 is LGHNA and CDR2 YNFKEQ. After removal of 1 base from V and 13 bases from J, the junction contained 10 bases not matched to a gene. CDR3 sequence: CASSQGGLAIDEQYF. CDR3 nucleotide sequence: TGTGCCAGCAGCCAAGGGGGACTAGCGATCGATGAGCAGTACTTC.

Concerning this clonotype itself: Just one base apart from a much larger clone, this may be a read error. V usage is TRBV20-1 and J usage is TRBJ2-1; 13 bases fit TRBD2. In germline, CDR1 is DFQATT, CDR2 SNEGSKA (reference sequence). J lost 4 bases, V lost 5 bases, and 5 bases had no gene match. This CDR3 contains 15 residues. CDR3 sequence: CSAGGLAGAYNEQFF. In nucleotides, the CDR3 is TGCAGTGCTGGAGGACTAGCGGGGGCGTACAATGAGCAGTTCTTC.

The chain uses TRBV15 and TRBJ1-1, with D tentatively TRBD1 (5 bases). The CDR3 has 16 residues. Trimming took 0 bases from V and 1 from J, leaving 12 bases between them. Looked up from germline, CDR1 is LNHNV and CDR2 is YYDKDF (reference sequence). DNA for the CDR3: TGTGCCACCAGCAGAGATCAGGGACCTCAGAACACTGAAGCTTTCTTT. It is translated as CATSRDQGPQNTEAFF.

This clonotype showed up just a few times. The chain uses TRBV2 and TRBJ2-4; D gene unclear. The tail of the sequence fits TRBJ2-7 better, so the J call may be wrong. Germline CDR1 and CDR2: SNHLY and FYNNEI. This CDR3 region has 15 residues. The CDR3 sequence: CASSEISLATYEQYF. The CDR3 region has the DNA TGTGCCAGCAGTGAAATATCACTTGCTACCTACGAGCAGTACTTC.

The chain combines TRBV10-3 with TRBJ1-1; D call uncertain. V gave up 0 bases and J gave up 2 bases, with 13 bases separating them. This CDR3 has 16 amino acids. Germline CDR1 reads ENHRY; CDR2 reads SYGVKD. For the CDR3, the DNA is TGTGCCATCAGTGAGTCTACCCTGGACGGTAACACTGAAGCTTTCTTT. As protein: CAISESTLDGNTEAFF.

This rearrangement joins TRBV9 to TRBJ2-3, with TRBD1 matching over 8 bases. J lost 5 bases, V lost 4 bases, and 9 bases had no gene match. CDR3 length equals 15 residues. Germline lookup yields CDR1 SGDLS and CDR2 YYNGEE. The CDR3 nucleotides are TGTGCCAGCAGCCTACCGACAGGGGTGAGAGATACGCAGTATTTT. Its protein is CASSLPTGVRDTQYF.

Comments on this clonotype: One junction end disagrees with the germline gene, perhaps due to a read error. J is TRBJ1-2 and V is TRBV12-3 or TRBV12-4, with D possibly matching TRBD1 (5 bases). The CDR3 contains 15 residues. The CDR3 loop is CASSLDLTGGSDYTF. The CDR3 DNA follows: TGTGCCAGCAGCTTAGATCTAACCGGGGGGAGTGACTACACCTTC.

The V and J genes are TRBV5-6 and TRBJ2-3; 7 positions match TRBD1. Per germline, CDR1 SGHDT and CDR2 YYEEEE. V dropped 3 bases and J dropped 5; count of bases not matched to a gene: 3. This CDR3 is built from 13 residues. The CDR3, as DNA: TGTGCCAGCAGCTGGAACAGGGGAGATACGCAGTATTTT. It encodes CASSWNRGDTQYF. Drawing the rest from reference TRBV5-6 and TRBJ2-3, the complete variable domain is DAGVTQSPTHLIKTRGQQVTLRCSPKSGHDTVSWYQQALGQGPQFIFQYYEEEERQRGNFPDRFSGHQFPNYSSELNVNALLLGDSALYLCASSWNRGDTQYFGPGTRLTVL.